The 32 T cell receptor beta chains below were found in one sample sequenced in a study of blood T cells in healthy people across ages. For the second PCR, which ran for about 6 to 11 cycles, a sample-barcoded 5' primer and a J-beta primer mix were used. One entry per CDR3 protein, called by TCRdb with MiXCR from the 5' RACE reads. Of some 1.4 million distinct CDR3 sequences listed, roughly 40% are singletons. Sequencing was performed on blood. Receptors originate from a woman aged 18-29 years in good health.

With regard to this clonotype: The junction does not match germline at one end; this may be a read error. This CDR3 is CASTGFGGTDTQYF. The CDR3 DNA sequence: TGTGCCAGTACCGGGTTCGGGGGCACAGACACGCAGTATTTT. This chain links TRBV19 with TRBJ2-3; D is possibly TRBD1 or TRBD2 (6 bases each). CDR1 and CDR2 from the germline V gene are LNHDA and SQIVND (reference sequence). This CDR3 is built from 14 residues.

The chain links TRBV27 to TRBJ2-6, with 10 bases identical to TRBD1. The CDR3 has 18 amino acids. CDR1 and CDR2 (germline): MNHEY, SMNVEV (reference sequence). The V and J ends lost 4 bases and 1 base, in that order; junction bases with no gene match: 7. The chain's CDR3 is CASSSRTGGFSGANVLTF. As DNA, the CDR3 is TGTGCCAGCAGTTCCCGGACAGGGGGGTTTTCTGGGGCCAACGTCCTGACTTTC.

J is TRBJ2-2 and V is TRBV7-2; 11 bases match TRBD2. The CDR3 runs 15 residues. CDR1 SGHTA and CDR2 FQGNSA come from the germline V gene. Unmatched junction bases numbered 7, after V lost 7 bases and J lost 6 bases. The DNA of the CDR3 is TGTGCCAGCATGCCAAGTAGCGGGAGGGCCGGGGAGCTGTTTTTT. Its translation: CASMPSSGRAGELFF.

This clonotype was seen a single time. This rearrangement joins TRBV20-1 to TRBJ2-5, with 8 bases lining up with TRBD2. This CDR3 comprises 14 residues. V shed 3 bases, J shed 2 bases, and the junction held 5 bases outside the gene matches. Germline loops: CDR1 DFQATT, CDR2 SNEGSKA (reference sequence). The chain's CDR3 is CSASGSGTQETQYF. CDR3 bases: TGCAGTGCTAGTGGTAGCGGGACTCAAGAGACCCAGTACTTC.

The chain joins TRBV2 to TRBJ1-2; 7 nucleotides match TRBD1. This CDR3 comprises 12 residues. The junction had 7 bases not matched to a gene; V was cut back by 10 bases and J by 5 bases. CDR1 and CDR2 from the germline V gene are SNHLY and FYNNEI. CDR3 DNA: TGTGCCAACTACGGACAGGCGTATGGCTACACCTTC. Its protein product is CANYGQAYGYTF.

The chain employs TRBV14 and TRBJ2-1; 14 bases line up with TRBD2. Trimming cost V 3 bases and J 8 bases; bases outside gene matches: 9. CDR1 is SGHDN, CDR2 FVKESK, per germline. This CDR3 has 17 amino acids. The CDR3 protein is CASSQTGTSGSFDEQFF. For the CDR3, the DNA is TGTGCCAGCAGCCAGACAGGGACTAGCGGGAGTTTCGATGAGCAGTTCTTC.

The V gene is TRBV6-4, the J gene TRBJ2-1; D is possibly TRBD1 or TRBD2 (5 bases each). Near its end, the DNA agrees better with TRBJ2-7, so the J call may be wrong. In germline, CDR1 is MRHNA, CDR2 SNTAGT. CDR3 size: 16 residues. The CDR3 spells CASSDSGRSSYNEQYF. CDR3 nucleotides: TGTGCCAGCAGTGACTCGGGACGGAGCTCCTACAATGAGCAGTACTTC.

This clonotype appeared a few times. The V and J genes are TRBV6-5 and TRBJ2-5; D gene ambiguous. TRBJ2-7 explains the end of the DNA better; the J call may be wrong. This CDR3 spans 12 amino acids. Germline V gene sequence: CDR1 MNHEY, CDR2 SVGAGI. CDR3: CASSRWPGEQYF. For the CDR3, the DNA is TGTGCCAGCAGCCGATGGCCGGGCGAGCAGTACTTC.

The J gene is TRBJ2-4, the V gene TRBV2; weak D call: TRBD2 (6 bases). The J call may be wrong; the DNA end is better matched by TRBJ2-7. The length of the CDR3 is 15 residues. The germline CDR1 and CDR2 sequences are SNHLY and FYNNEI. The DNA of the CDR3 is TGTGCCAGCAGTGAATGGGGGGAAATCGTCTACGAGCAGTACTTC. Translated, it gives CASSEWGEIVYEQYF.

As concerns this clonotype: One end of the junction does not line up with germline, which may come from a read error. The chain uses TRBV7-8 and TRBJ1-5, with a weak D call TRBD1 (6 bases). The CDR3 is 15 residues long. The germline V gene encodes CDR1 SGHVS and CDR2 FQNEAQ. The CDR3: CAGSRDTYSNQPQHF. The CDR3 DNA follows: TGTGCCGGCAGTCGGGACACTTATAGCAATCAGCCCCAGCATTTT.

This clonotype was detected only once. The chain couples TRBV3-1 to TRBJ2-1; D ambiguous. The germline V gene has CDR1 LGHDT and CDR2 YNNKEL (reference sequence). This CDR3 spans 17 amino acids. Trimming left V 5 bases short and J 9 bases short, with 26 bases between. The CDR3 region has the DNA TGTGCCAGCAGCTCCGACCCTAATGCAGCTTTTCCGGGTGAGCAGTTCTTC. It yields the protein CASSSDPNAAFPGEQFF.

The rearrangement links TRBV5-1 to TRBJ2-2; D gene ambiguous. The CDR3 has 15 residues. Germline V gene lookup returns CDR1 SGHRS and CDR2 YFSETQ. V dropped 0 bases and J dropped 2 bases, with 8 bases sitting between them. The CDR3 protein is CASSLVVHNTGELFF. CDR3 DNA sequence: TGCGCCAGCAGCTTGGTGGTACATAACACCGGGGAGCTGTTTTTT.

The chain carries TRBV20-1 and TRBJ2-1; TRBD2 matches at 14 bases. The CDR3 has 17 residues. Germline V CDR1 and CDR2: DFQATT, SNEGSKA (reference sequence). J was trimmed by 3 bases and V by 5 bases; bases with no gene match: 9. The CDR3 loop is CSAPPGLAGVDYNEQFF. The CDR3 DNA reads TGCAGTGCTCCTCCGGGACTAGCGGGAGTCGACTACAATGAGCAGTTCTTC.

This clonotype showed up just a few times. V gene TRBV11-2 combines with J gene TRBJ2-3; no clear D gene. Trimming shortened V by 0 bases and J by 2 bases, and 6 bases separated the two germline ends. This CDR3 is 14 amino acids long. Germline assignment: CDR1 SGHAT and CDR2 FQNNGV. This CDR3 reads CASSLESPTDTQYF. The CDR3 DNA sequence: TGTGCCAGCAGCTTAGAGAGTCCCACAGATACGCAGTATTTT.

The V and J genes are TRBV25-1 and TRBJ2-3; 10 bases align to TRBD1. The CDR3 extends over 15 amino acids. V lost 3 bases to trimming and J lost 6 bases; unmatched junction nucleotides: 6. Germline CDR1 is MGHDK and CDR2 is SYGVNS. Here the CDR3 reads CASSDGTGVVDTQYF. The CDR3 nucleotides are TGTGCCAGCAGTGATGGGACAGGGGTTGTGGATACGCAGTATTTT.

This clonotype occurred a few times. The chain links TRBV6-1 to TRBJ1-6, with D unresolved. V was trimmed by 5 bases and J by 8 bases, leaving 16 bases between them. Germline-derived CDR1 and CDR2 are MNHNS and SASEGT. The CDR3 has 15 amino acids. The CDR3 sequence is CASSPDPLADSPLHF. In DNA, the CDR3 is TGTGCCAGCAGTCCCGACCCCCTGGCGGATTCACCCCTCCACTTT.

This chain joins TRBV24-1 and TRBJ2-3; D is possibly TRBD2 (6 bases). The CDR3 totals 16 residues. V lost 3 bases, J lost 2 bases, and 14 bases lay in between. CDR1 and CDR2 (germline): KGHDR, SFDVKD. DNA of the CDR3: TGTGCCACCAGTGATCCCCGGGGAGGTGACACAGATACGCAGTATTTT. It translates to CATSDPRGGDTDTQYF.

The chain couples TRBV5-6 to TRBJ2-7, with D perhaps matching TRBD1 or TRBD2 (5 bases each). The germline V gene has CDR1 SGHDT and CDR2 YYEEEE. Trimming took off 1 base at V and 2 bases at J, with 10 bases between the two ends. The CDR3 totals 14 residues. The CDR3 nucleotides are TGTGCCAGCAGCTTGAGGGACGTAGCCTACGAGCAGTACTTC. It translates to CASSLRDVAYEQYF.

This rearrangement joins TRBV5-1 to TRBJ2-1; 8 bases map to TRBD2. This CDR3 spans 15 amino acids. Trimming removed 4 bases from V and 7 bases from J; junction bases left unmatched: 10. Per germline, CDR1 SGHRS and CDR2 YFSETQ. This CDR3 reads CASSQGLAGTNEQFF. The CDR3 nucleotides read TGCGCCAGCAGCCAAGGACTAGCAGGGACTAATGAGCAGTTCTTC.

This clonotype was counted only a few times. The rearrangement links TRBV4-2 to TRBJ2-5; tentatively, D is TRBD2 (5 bases). V lost 0 bases to trimming and J lost 1 base, with 9 bases between them. The germline gives CDR1 LGHNA, CDR2 YNFKEQ. The length of the CDR3 is 15 residues. The CDR3 coding sequence is TGTGCCAGCAGCCAAGAACTAGTGGGCCAAGAGACCCAGTACTTC. Translating gives CASSQELVGQETQYF.

This clonotype has more than one count but fewer than ten. The chain recombines TRBV7-2 with TRBJ2-7; TRBD2 is a possible D gene (5 bases). The germline gives CDR1 SGHTA, CDR2 FQGNSA. The CDR3 has 16 residues. The V end lost 5 bases, the J end lost 1 base, and 18 bases lay between the germline ends. CDR3 region: CASSLLPGGPSYEQYF. The CDR3 DNA sequence: TGTGCCAGCAGCCTTCTCCCGGGCGGGCCGTCCTACGAGCAGTACTTC. The full variable domain, rest sourced from reference TRBV7-2 and TRBJ2-7, is GAGVSQSPSNKVTEKGKDVELRCDPISGHTALYWYRQSLGQGLEFLIYFQGNSAPDKSGLPSDRFSAERTGGSVSTLTIQRTQQEDSAVYLCASSLLPGGPSYEQYFGPGTRLTVT.

This clonotype showed up just a few times. This chain connects TRBV5-6 to TRBJ2-7, with D possibly being TRBD1 (5 bases). Germline assignment: CDR1 SGHDT and CDR2 YYEEEE. The CDR3 spans 15 residues. Deletions cut 0 bases from V and 0 bases from J, with 10 bases between. As DNA, the CDR3 is TGTGCCAGCAGCTTGGTTGGGGCAAGCTCCTACGAGCAGTACTTC. Amino acid sequence: CASSLVGASSYEQYF.

This sequence joins TRBV9 and TRBJ1-3, with 9 bases lining up with TRBD1. Trimming took 6 bases from V and 0 from J; bases not matched to a gene: 7. The CDR3 contains 16 residues. Germline V gene sequence: CDR1 SGDLS, CDR2 YYNGEE. This chain's CDR3 is CASTRTGAFSGNTIYF. The CDR3 coding sequence is TGTGCCAGCACTCGGACAGGGGCCTTCTCTGGAAACACCATATATTTT.

The count of this clonotype is one. The chain carries TRBV20-1 and TRBJ2-7; 11 nucleotides line up with TRBD2. The junction had 6 bases not matched to a gene; V was cut back by 2 bases and J by 3 bases. This CDR3 is 15 amino acids long. Per the germline V gene, CDR1 is DFQATT and CDR2 is SNEGSKA (reference sequence). CDR3 DNA: TGCAGTGCTAGACGATCCGGGACTAGCGGCTACGAGCAGTACTTC. It translates to CSARRSGTSGYEQYF.

In its sample, this clonotype was seen a few times. The chain links TRBV11-2 to TRBJ2-2, with 8 bases lining up with TRBD1. Germline assignment: CDR1 SGHAT and CDR2 FQNNGV. The CDR3 sequence is 16 residues long. V lost 2 bases and J lost 4; bases outside the gene matches: 6. CDR3 loop: CASSLNRGLGTGELFF. Written as DNA, the CDR3 is TGTGCCAGCAGCTTAAACAGGGGGTTAGGCACCGGGGAGCTGTTTTTT.

This clonotype came up a few times. CDR3 bases: TGTGCCAGCAGTTACATCCCCCAAGAGACCCAGTACTTC. It is translated as CASSYIPQETQYF. The chain is built from TRBV6-5 and TRBJ2-5; D is unclear. The CDR3 length is 13 residues. Germline lookup yields CDR1 MNHEY and CDR2 SVGAGI. V was shortened by 2 bases and J by 1 base, with 5 bases between the two germline ends.

The genes are TRBV7-2 and TRBJ2-3, with D maybe TRBD2 (5 bases). The length of the CDR3 is 18 residues. V was trimmed by 5 bases and J by 1 base, leaving 22 bases between them. Germline CDR1 and CDR2: SGHTA and FQGNSA. CDR3 amino acids: CASSPERSVSFRTDTQYF. CDR3 coding DNA: TGTGCCAGCAGCCCGGAGCGGTCTGTATCGTTCCGCACAGATACGCAGTATTTT.

This clonotype was detected ten times or more. The rearrangement joins TRBV4-1 to TRBJ2-3; D gene ambiguous. V lost 3 bases and J 0 bases, leaving 7 bases between the germline ends. This CDR3 contains 14 residues. The V gene's germline CDR1 is MGHRA and CDR2 YSYEKL. The CDR3: CASSQGFSTDTQYF. DNA for the CDR3: TGCGCCAGCAGCCAGGGGTTTAGCACAGATACGCAGTATTTT.

Of note for this clonotype: It may be a read error: a sequence one base away is much more abundant. This chain uses TRBV29-1 with TRBJ2-1; 9 bases line up with TRBD1. The end of the DNA aligns better with TRBJ2-7, so the J call may be wrong. Looked up from germline, CDR1 is SQVTM and CDR2 is ANQGSEA. This CDR3 contains 16 residues. CDR3 protein: CSVEPGTGSSYNEQYF. The CDR3 bases are TGCAGCGTCGAACCTGGGACAGGGAGCTCCTACAATGAGCAGTACTTC.

A few counts support this clonotype. This chain joins TRBV6-6 and TRBJ2-7, with 9 bases aligning to TRBD1. V was pared by 2 bases and J by 1 base, with 3 bases of the junction left unmatched. Germline lookup yields CDR1 MNHNY and CDR2 SVGAGI (reference sequence). The CDR3 totals 15 residues. The CDR3 DNA reads as TGTGCCAGCAGTTACGGGGACAGGGCATCCTACGAGCAGTACTTC. As protein: CASSYGDRASYEQYF.

The rearrangement joins TRBV11-2 to TRBJ2-1, with D perhaps being TRBD1 or TRBD2 (6 bases each). Germline V gene sequence: CDR1 SGHAT, CDR2 FQNNGV. V gave up 5 bases and J gave up 6 bases, with 17 bases separating them. The CDR3 length is 15 residues. This chain's CDR3 is CASSLVGGLFNEQFF. The CDR3 nucleotides read TGTGCCAGCAGCCTAGTAGGGGGGCTCTTCAATGAGCAGTTCTTC.

J is TRBJ2-3 and V is TRBV28; 7 bases line up with TRBD1. Germline V lookup: CDR1 MDHEN, CDR2 SYDVKM. With V trimmed by 5 bases and J by 1 base, 6 bases remained unmatched. This CDR3 has 15 amino acids. The CDR3 region has the DNA TGTGCCAGCAGTGACCGGGACAGTGGCACAGATACGCAGTATTTT. Protein: CASSDRDSGTDTQYF.